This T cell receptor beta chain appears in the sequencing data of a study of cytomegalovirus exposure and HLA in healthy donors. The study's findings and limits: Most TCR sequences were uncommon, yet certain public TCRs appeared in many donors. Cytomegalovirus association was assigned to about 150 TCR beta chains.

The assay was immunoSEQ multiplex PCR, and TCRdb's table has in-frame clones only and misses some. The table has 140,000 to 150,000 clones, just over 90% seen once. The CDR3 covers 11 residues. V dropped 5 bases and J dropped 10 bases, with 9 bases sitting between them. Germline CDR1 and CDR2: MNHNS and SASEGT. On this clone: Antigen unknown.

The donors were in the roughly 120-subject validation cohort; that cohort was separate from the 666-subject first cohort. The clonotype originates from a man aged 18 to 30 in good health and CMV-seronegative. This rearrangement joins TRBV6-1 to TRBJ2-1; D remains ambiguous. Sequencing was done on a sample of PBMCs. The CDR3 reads CASSYGGEQFF. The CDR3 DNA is TGTGCCAGCAGTTATGGCGGCGAGCAGTTCTTC.